This TCR beta chain originates from a study of blood T cell repertoires in COVID-19. Study-wide context: COVID-19 samples from acute and convalescent phases originated in the United States, Italy and Spain. Nucleic acid was either cDNA or gDNA, and it came from T cells, B-cell-depleted T cells, or PBMCs.

Germline CDR1 reads MNHEY; CDR2 reads SVGAGI. The CDR3 is made up of 16 amino acids. V lost 0 bases and J lost 7, with 19 bases in between. In the source study's methods: Reference gene primer amplification in the assay estimated nucleated cell counts. Some clones are missing from TCRdb's copy, which holds only in-frame ones; the method was immunoSEQ multiplex PCR. V and J calls plus clone size are reproduced from that table; the DNA served to infer D and trimming. Counted here are around 120,000 clones, roughly two thirds occurring once; the ten biggest clones make up around 6.3%. J is TRBJ2-7 and V is TRBV6-5, with D perhaps matching TRBD1 (5 bases). This TCR derives from an elderly man with acute or convalescent COVID-19. The sequenced material came from peripheral blood. The CDR3 DNA reads TGTGCCAGCAGTTACTCTACCACAGTACAGGCTATTGAGCAGTACTTC. It yields the protein CASSYSTTVQAIEQYF.